This T cell receptor beta chain was found in a study of OX40 agonist ivuxolimab in advanced cancers. Repertoires were generated with immunoSEQ multiplex PCR, while TCRdb's copy carries only in-frame clones and drops some. The data contain about 83,000 clones, 80% to 90% of them singletons. The CDR3 extends over 13 amino acids. Germline V lookup: CDR1 SGHRS, CDR2 YFSETQ. V gave up 4 bases and J gave up 1 base, with 8 bases separating them. This receptor was obtained from an adult with an advanced solid tumor such as melanoma, head and neck, liver or kidney cancer. The chain links TRBV5-1 to TRBJ1-1, with D possibly being TRBD1 (5 bases). Sequences were derived from CD4+ or CD8+ T cells sorted from blood, sampled in a trial of the OX40 agonist ivuxolimab. CDR3 sequence reads: CASSRQGNTEAFF. The CDR3 bases are TGCGCCAGCAGCCGTCAGGGGAACACTGAAGCTTTCTTT.